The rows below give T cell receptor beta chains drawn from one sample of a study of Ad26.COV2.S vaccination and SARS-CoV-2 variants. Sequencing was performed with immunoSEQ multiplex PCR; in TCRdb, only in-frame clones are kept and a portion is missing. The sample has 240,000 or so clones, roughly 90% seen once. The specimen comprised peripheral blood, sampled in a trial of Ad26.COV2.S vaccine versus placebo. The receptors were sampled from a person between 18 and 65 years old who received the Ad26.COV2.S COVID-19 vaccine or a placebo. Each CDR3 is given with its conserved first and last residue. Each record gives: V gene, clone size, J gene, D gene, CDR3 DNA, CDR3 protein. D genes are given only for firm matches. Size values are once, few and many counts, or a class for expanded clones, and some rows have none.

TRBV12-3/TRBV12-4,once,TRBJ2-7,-,TGTGCCAGCAGTCCCGGGAGACAAAGAGAGCAGTACTTC,CASSPGRQREQYF
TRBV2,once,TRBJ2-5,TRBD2,TGTGCCAGCAGTGGAAGTCTTGGATGGACTAGCGTAGGAGAGACCCAGTACTTC,CASSGSLGWTSVGETQYF
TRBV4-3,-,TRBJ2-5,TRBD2,TGCGCCAGCAGCCAACTACTAGCGGATCGGGAGACCCAGTACTTC,CASSQLLADRETQYF
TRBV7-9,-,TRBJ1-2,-,TGTGCCAGCAGCCAGGGAGGTAGTGGCTATGGCTACACCTTC,CASSQGGSGYGYTF
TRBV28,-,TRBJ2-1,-,TGTGCCAGCAGTTTTAGAGATGAGCAGTTCTTC,CASSFRDEQFF
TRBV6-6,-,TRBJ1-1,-,TGTGCCAGCAGCCTACTGGCGGAGGGCACTGAAGCTTTCTTT,CASSLLAEGTEAFF
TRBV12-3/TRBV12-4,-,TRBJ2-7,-,TGTGCCAGCAGTTTAGAAGGAGGGTACGAGCAGTACTTC,CASSLEGGYEQYF
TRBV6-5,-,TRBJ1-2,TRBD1,TGTGCCAGCCATGACAGGGGGCGGAACTATGGCTACACCTTC,CASHDRGRNYGYTF
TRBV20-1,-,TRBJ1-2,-,TGCAGTGCTAGAGACAACTATGGCTACACCTTC,CSARDNYGYTF
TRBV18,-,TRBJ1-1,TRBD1,TGTGCCAGCTCACCGATCCCGGGGACAGGGGGCGTCCGCACTGAAGCTTTCTTT,CASSPIPGTGGVRTEAFF
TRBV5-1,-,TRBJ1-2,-,TGCGCCAGCAGCTCCATGGACGGGGACGGGTATGGCTACACCTTC,CASSSMDGDGYGYTF
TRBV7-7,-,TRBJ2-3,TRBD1,TGTGCTAGCAGCCCCGGGACAGGGGTAGTAGATACGCAGTATTTT,CASSPGTGVVDTQYF
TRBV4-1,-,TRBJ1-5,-,TGCGCCAGCAGCCAAGGGGCAGGCCCATCTCCGCCCCAGCATTTT,CASSQGAGPSPPQHF
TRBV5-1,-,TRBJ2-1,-,TGCGCCAGCAGCTTGGCTCCTAACCCCCGAAGTTCCTACAATGAGCAGTTCTTC,CASSLAPNPRSSYNEQFF
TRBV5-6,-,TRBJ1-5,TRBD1,TGTGCCAGCAGCTTGGGACAGGGGACCCTAGAGCCCCAGCATTTT,CASSLGQGTLEPQHF
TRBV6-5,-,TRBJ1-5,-,TGTGCCAGTAGGACGCTGGGGTTGGAGCCCCAGCATTTT,CASRTLGLEPQHF
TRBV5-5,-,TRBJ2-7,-,TGTGCCAGCAGCTTGGGACAGTTCTTCTCCTACGAGCAGTACTTC,CASSLGQFFSYEQYF
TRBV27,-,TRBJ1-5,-,TGTGCCAGCAGTTTATGGGGACCAGGTGAATCCAATCAGCCCCAGCATTTT,CASSLWGPGESNQPQHF
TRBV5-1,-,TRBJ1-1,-,TGCGCCAGCAGCTTGGGGGGCGCAGACACTGAAGCTTTCTTT,CASSLGGADTEAFF
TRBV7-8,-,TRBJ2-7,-,TGTGCCAGCAGCTCCGGGCAAGTCGGCGAGCAGTACTTC,CASSSGQVGEQYF
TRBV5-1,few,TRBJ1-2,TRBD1,TGCGCCAGCAGCTTGGTACAGGGGAACTATGGCTACACCTTC,CASSLVQGNYGYTF
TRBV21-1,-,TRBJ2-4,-,TGTGCCAGCAGCAAAGAGTGCGCCACCCGGATAGCCAAAAACATTCAGTACTTC,CASSKECATRIAKNIQYF
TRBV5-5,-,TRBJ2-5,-,TGTGCCAGCAGCCCTCCACAGGGCCGGGAGACCCAGTACTTC,CASSPPQGRETQYF
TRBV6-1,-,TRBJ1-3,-,TGTGCCAGCAGTGAACAGGGTTACGGAAACACCATATATTTT,CASSEQGYGNTIYF
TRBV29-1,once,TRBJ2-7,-,TGCAGCGTCGAAGGGGCCTACGAGCAGTACTTC,CSVEGAYEQYF
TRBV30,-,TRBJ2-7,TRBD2,TGTGCCTGGAGCCCTACTCGGACTAGCGGGCCCCACGAGCAGTACTTC,CAWSPTRTSGPHEQYF
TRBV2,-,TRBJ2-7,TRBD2,TGTGCCAGCAAGTGGAGCAGCGGGGATCGCTACGAGCAGTACTTC,CASKWSSGDRYEQYF
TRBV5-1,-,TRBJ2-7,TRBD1,TGCGCCAGCGGCCGGGACAGGGTCGGCCCCGAGCAGTACTTC,CASGRDRVGPEQYF
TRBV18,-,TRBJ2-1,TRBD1,TGTGCCAGCTCACGAGGACAGGGGGCCAGTGAGCAGTTCTTC,CASSRGQGASEQFF
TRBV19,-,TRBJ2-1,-,TGTGCCAGTAGTGAGTGGAGAGCATACAATGAGCAGTTCTTC,CASSEWRAYNEQFF
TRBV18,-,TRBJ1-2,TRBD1,TGTGCCAGCTCACCGGGGGACAGATCTAACTATGGCTACACCTTC,CASSPGDRSNYGYTF
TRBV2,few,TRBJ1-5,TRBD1,TGTGCCAGCACCCCGACAGGGGGCGGCAATCAGCCCCAGCATTTT,CASTPTGGGNQPQHF
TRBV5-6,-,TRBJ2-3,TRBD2,TGTGCCAGCAGCTTGGCGGGACTAGCGGGGGAATCAGATACGCAGTATTTT,CASSLAGLAGESDTQYF
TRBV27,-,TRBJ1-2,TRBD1,TGTGCCAGCAGTCCACGCCCGGGACAGAACTATGGCTACACCTTC,CASSPRPGQNYGYTF
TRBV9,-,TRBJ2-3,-,TGTGCCAGCAGCGTAGAAGTGAGCACAGATACGCAGTATTTT,CASSVEVSTDTQYF
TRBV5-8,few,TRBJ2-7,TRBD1,TGTGCCAGCAGCTATACAGGGGGCGAGCAGTACTTC,CASSYTGGEQYF
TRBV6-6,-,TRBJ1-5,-,TGTGCCAGCAGTTACTCAGGGAAGATGAGCAATCAGCCCCAGCATTTT,CASSYSGKMSNQPQHF